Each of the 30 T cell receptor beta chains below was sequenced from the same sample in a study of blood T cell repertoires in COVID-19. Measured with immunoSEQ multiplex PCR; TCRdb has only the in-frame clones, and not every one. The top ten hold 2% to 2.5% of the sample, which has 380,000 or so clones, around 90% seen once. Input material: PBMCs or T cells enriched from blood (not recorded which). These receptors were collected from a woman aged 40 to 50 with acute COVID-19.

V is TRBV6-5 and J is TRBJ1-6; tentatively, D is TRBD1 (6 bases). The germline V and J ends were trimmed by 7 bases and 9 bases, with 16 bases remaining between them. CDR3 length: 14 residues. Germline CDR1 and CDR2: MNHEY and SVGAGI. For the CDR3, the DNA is TGTGCCAGCATCGTGCGGGGGGCTGTTTCACCCCTCCACTTT. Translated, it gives CASIVRGAVSPLHF.

DNA of the CDR3: TGTGCCAGCAGCTCCTTTACAGCACAACAGGGCCCTGAAGCTTTCTTT. Residues: CASSSFTAQQGPEAFF. V gene TRBV7-9 combines with J gene TRBJ1-1; a possible D gene is TRBD1 (6 bases). This CDR3 is built from 16 residues. From germline, CDR1 is SEHNR and CDR2 FQNEAQ (reference sequence). V lost 4 bases and J 6 bases, leaving 21 bases between the germline ends.

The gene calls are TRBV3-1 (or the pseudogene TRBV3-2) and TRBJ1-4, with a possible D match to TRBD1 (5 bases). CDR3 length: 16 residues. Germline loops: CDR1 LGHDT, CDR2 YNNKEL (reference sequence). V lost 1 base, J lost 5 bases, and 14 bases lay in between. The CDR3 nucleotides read TGTGCCAGCAGCCAAGTGTGGGGGGTAACCAATGAAAAACTGTTTTTT. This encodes CASSQVWGVTNEKLFF.

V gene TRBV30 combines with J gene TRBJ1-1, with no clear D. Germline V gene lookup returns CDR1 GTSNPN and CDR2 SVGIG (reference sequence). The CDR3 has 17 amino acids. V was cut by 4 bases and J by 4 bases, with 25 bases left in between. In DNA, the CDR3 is TGTGCCTGGAATAGTCGGAGGGAAGAGTTCAGCCGCACTGAAGCTTTCTTT. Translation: CAWNSRREEFSRTEAFF. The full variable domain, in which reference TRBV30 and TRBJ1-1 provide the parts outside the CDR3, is SQTIHQWPATLVQPVGSPLSLECTVEGTSNPNLYWYRQAAGRGLQLLFYSVGIGQISSEVPQNLSASRPQDRQFILSSKKLLLSDSGFYLCAWNSRREEFSRTEAFFGQGTRLTVV.

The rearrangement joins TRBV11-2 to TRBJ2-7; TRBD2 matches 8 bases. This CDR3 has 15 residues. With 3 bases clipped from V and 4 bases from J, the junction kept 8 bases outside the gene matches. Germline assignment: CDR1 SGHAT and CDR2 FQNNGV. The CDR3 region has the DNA TGTGCCAGCAGCTTGATGCGGGGGGCCGGGTACGAGCAGTACTTC. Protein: CASSLMRGAGYEQYF.

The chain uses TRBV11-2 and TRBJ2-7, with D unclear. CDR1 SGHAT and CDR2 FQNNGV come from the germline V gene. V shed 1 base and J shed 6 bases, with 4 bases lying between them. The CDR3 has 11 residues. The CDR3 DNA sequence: TGTGCCAGCAGCTTAGTAATCGAGCAGTACTTC. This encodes CASSLVIEQYF.

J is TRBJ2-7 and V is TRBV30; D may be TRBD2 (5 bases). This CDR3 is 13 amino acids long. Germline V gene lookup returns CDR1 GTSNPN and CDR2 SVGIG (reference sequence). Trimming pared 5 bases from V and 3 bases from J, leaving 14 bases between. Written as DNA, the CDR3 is TGTGCCTGGTCTGTGCTAGCTGACTACGAGCAGTACTTC. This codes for CAWSVLADYEQYF.

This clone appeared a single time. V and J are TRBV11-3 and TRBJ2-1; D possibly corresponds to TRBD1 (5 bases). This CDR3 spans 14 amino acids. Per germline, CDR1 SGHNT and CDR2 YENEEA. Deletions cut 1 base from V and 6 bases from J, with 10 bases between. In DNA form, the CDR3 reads TGTGCCAGCAGCTTAGGACAGTCTTTCAATGAGCAGTTCTTC. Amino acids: CASSLGQSFNEQFF.

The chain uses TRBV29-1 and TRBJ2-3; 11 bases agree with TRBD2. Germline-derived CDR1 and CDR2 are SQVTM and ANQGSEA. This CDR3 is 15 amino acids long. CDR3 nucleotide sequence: TGCAGTCTCATCGGCGGTAGCGGGGGGGCGGATACGCAGTATTTT. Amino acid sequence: CSLIGGSGGADTQYF.

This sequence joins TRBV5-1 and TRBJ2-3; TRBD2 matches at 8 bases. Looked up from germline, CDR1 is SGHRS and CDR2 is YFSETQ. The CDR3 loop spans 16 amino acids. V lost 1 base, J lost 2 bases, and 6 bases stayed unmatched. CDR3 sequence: CASSLSTSGHTDTQYF. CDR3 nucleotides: TGCGCCAGCAGCTTGTCCACTAGCGGACACACAGATACGCAGTATTTT.

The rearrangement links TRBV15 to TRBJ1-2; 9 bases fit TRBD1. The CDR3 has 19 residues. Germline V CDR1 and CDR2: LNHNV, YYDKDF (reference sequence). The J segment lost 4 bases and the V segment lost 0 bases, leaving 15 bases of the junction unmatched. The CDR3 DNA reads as TGTGCCACCAGCAGAGATAGGTCCGAGGGGACAGGGTACCTCTATGGCTACACCTTC. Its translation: CATSRDRSEGTGYLYGYTF. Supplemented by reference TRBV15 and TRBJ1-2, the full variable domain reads DAMVIQNPRYQVTQFGKPVTLSCSQTLNHNVMYWYQQKSSQAPKLLFHYYDKDFNNEADTPDNFQSRRPNTSFCFLDIRSPGLGDTAMYLCATSRDRSEGTGYLYGYTFGSGTRLTVV.

DNA of the CDR3: TGTGCCAGCAGCCCCACCGGACGGGGCTCCTACGAGCAGTACTTC. Protein product: CASSPTGRGSYEQYF. The gene calls are TRBV5-5 and TRBJ2-7, with D perhaps matching TRBD2 (5 bases). Per the germline V gene, CDR1 is SGHKS and CDR2 is YYEKEE (reference sequence). The CDR3 consists of 15 residues. Trimming took 4 bases from V and 0 from J, leaving 14 bases between them.

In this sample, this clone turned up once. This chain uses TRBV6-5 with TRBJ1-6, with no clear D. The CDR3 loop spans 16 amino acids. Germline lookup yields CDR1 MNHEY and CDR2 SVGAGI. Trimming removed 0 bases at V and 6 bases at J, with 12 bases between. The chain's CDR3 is CASSYSRRVGNSPLHF. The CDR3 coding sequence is TGTGCCAGCAGTTACTCGAGGAGGGTGGGTAATTCACCCCTCCACTTT.

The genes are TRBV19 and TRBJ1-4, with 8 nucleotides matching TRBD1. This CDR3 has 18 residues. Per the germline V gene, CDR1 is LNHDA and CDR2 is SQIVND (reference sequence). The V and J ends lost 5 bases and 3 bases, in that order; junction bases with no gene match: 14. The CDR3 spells CASSSSRTGFVANEKLFF. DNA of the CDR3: TGTGCCAGTAGTTCCTCCCGGACAGGGTTCGTGGCTAATGAAAAACTGTTTTTT.

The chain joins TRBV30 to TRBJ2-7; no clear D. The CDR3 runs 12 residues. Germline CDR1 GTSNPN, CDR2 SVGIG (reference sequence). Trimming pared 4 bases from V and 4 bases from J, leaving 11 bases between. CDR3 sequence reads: CAWTREMYEQYF. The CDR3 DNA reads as TGTGCCTGGACTCGTGAGATGTACGAGCAGTACTTC.

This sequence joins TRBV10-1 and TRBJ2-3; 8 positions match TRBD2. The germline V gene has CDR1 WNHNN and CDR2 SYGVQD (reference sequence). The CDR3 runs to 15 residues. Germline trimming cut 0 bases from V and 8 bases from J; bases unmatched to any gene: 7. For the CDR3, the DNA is TGCGCCAGCAGTGAGTCCAGCGGGGGTCCCAGTACGCAGTATTTT. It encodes CASSESSGGPSTQYF.

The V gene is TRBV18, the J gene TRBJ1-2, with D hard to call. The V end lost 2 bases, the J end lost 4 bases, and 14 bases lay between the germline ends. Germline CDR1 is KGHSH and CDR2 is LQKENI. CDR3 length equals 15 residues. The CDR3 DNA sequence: TGTGCCAGCTCACCAGATAGGAGGTCCCTCTATGGCTACACCTTC. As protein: CASSPDRRSLYGYTF.

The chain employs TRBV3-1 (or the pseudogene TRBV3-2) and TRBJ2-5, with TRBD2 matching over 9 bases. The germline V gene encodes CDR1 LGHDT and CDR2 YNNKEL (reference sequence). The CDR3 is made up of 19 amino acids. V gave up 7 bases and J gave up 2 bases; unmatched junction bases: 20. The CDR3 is CASTPVGRGGALGQETQYF. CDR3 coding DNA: TGTGCCAGCACCCCGGTGGGGCGCGGGGGGGCCCTTGGACAAGAGACCCAGTACTTC.

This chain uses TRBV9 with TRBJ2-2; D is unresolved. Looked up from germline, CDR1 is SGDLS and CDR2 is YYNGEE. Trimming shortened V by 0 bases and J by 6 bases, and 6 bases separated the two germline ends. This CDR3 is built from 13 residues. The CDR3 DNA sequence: TGTGCCAGCAGCGTAGTAAGCTCCGGGGAGCTGTTTTTT. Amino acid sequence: CASSVVSSGELFF.

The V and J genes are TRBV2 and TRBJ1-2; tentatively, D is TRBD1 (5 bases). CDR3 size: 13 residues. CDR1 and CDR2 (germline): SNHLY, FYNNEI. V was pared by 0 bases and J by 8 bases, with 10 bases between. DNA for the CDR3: TGTGCCAGCAGTGAAGCGTCAGGGCGCGGCTACACCTTC. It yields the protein CASSEASGRGYTF.

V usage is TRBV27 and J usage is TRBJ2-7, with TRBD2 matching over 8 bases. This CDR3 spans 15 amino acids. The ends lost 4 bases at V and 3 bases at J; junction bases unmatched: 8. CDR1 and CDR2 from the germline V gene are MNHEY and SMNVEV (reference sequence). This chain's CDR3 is CASSSSSGGNYEQYF. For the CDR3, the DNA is TGTGCCAGCAGTTCTTCAAGCGGGGGCAACTACGAGCAGTACTTC.

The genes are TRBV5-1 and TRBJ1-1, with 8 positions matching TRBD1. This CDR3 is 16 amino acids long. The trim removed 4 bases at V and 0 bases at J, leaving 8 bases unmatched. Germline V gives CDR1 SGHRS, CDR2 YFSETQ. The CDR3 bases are TGCGCCAGCAGCCTTAGACAGGGGATTTTGAACACTGAAGCTTTCTTT. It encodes CASSLRQGILNTEAFF.

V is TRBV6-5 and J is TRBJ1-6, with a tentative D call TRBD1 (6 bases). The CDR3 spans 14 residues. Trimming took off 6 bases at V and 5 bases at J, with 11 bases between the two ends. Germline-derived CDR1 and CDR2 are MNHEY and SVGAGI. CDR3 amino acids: CASRQGSDNSPLHF. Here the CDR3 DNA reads TGTGCCAGCAGACAGGGATCTGATAATTCACCCCTCCACTTT.

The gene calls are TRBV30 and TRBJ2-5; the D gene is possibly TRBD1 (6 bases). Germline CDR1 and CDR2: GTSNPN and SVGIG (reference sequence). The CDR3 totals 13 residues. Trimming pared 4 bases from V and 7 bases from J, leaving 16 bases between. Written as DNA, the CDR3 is TGTGCCTGGACCCCACAGGGACCGGGGACCCAGTACTTC. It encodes CAWTPQGPGTQYF.

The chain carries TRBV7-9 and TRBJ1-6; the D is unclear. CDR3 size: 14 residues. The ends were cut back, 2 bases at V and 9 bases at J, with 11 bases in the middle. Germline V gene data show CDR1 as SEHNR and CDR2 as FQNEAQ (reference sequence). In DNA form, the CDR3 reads TGTGCCAGCAGCTTAACCCCTCCGGGTTCACCCCTCCACTTT. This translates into CASSLTPPGSPLHF. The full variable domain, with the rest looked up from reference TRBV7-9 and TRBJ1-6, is DTGVSQNPRHKITKRGQNVTFRCDPISEHNRLYWYRQTLGQGPEFLTYFQNEAQLEKSRLLSDRFSAERPKGSFSTLEIQRTEQGDSAMYLCASSLTPPGSPLHFGNGTRLTVT.

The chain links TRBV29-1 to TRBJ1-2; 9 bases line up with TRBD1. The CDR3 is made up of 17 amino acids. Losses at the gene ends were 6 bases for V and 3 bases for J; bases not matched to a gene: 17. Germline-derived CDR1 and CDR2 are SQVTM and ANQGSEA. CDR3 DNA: TGCAGCGTCCCTGCCGGGACAGGGAGCCTTCGCGACTATGGCTACACCTTC. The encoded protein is CSVPAGTGSLRDYGYTF. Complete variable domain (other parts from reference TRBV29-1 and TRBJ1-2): SAVISQKPSRDICQRGTSLTIQCQVDSQVTMMFWYRQQPGQSLTLIATANQGSEATYESGFVIDKFPISRPNLTFSTLTVSNMSPEDSSIYLCSVPAGTGSLRDYGYTFGSGTRLTVV.

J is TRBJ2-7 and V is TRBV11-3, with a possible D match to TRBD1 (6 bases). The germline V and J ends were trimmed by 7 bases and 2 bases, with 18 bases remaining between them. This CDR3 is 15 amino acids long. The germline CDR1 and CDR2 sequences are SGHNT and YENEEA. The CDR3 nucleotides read TGTGCCAGCAACCAAAGCCGGGACACAGCCTACGAGCAGTACTTC. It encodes CASNQSRDTAYEQYF.

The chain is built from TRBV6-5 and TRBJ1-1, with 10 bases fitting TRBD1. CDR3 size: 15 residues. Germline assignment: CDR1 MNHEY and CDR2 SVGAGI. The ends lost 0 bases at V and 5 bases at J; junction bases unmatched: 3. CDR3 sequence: CASSYSTGGGTEAFF. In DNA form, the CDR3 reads TGTGCCAGCAGTTACTCGACAGGGGGCGGTACTGAAGCTTTCTTT.

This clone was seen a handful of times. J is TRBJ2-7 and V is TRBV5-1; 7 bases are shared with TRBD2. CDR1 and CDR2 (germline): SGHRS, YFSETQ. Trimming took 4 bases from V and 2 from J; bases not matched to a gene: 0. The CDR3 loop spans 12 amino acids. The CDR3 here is CASSAGAYEQYF. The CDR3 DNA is TGCGCCAGCAGCGCGGGGGCCTACGAGCAGTACTTC.

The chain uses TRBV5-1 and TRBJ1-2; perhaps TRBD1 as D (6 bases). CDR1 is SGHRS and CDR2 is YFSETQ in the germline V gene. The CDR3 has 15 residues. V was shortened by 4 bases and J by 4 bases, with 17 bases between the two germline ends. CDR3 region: CASSLGRQDLYGYTF. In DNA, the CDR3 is TGCGCCAGCAGCCTGGGCCGACAGGACCTCTATGGCTACACCTTC.